Listed here are 27 T cell receptor beta chains from one sample, sequenced in a study of somatic mutations in cytotoxic T cells in rheumatoid arthritis. Using immunoSEQ multiplex PCR, the repertoire was profiled, and TCRdb retains in-frame clones only, with some absent. Altogether roughly 30,000 clones are present, around 87% being singletons, with the ten largest covering roughly a tenth. Sequencing used CD8+ T cells sorted from blood. The receptors stem from an adult with rheumatoid arthritis.

V is TRBV19 and J is TRBJ2-2; TRBD2 matches at 7 bases. CDR1 LNHDA and CDR2 SQIVND come from the germline V gene (reference sequence). This CDR3 is built from 15 residues. Trimming cost V 2 bases and J 4 bases; bases outside gene matches: 4. The CDR3 here is CASSILAESTGELFF. CDR3 DNA: TGTGCCAGTAGTATACTAGCGGAGTCCACCGGGGAGCTGTTTTTT.

The chain combines TRBV29-1 with TRBJ2-5; TRBD1 is a possible D gene (6 bases). Trimming stripped 2 bases from V and 5 bases from J, with 12 bases between. Germline V CDR1 and CDR2: SQVTM, ANQGSEA. The length of the CDR3 is 13 residues. In nucleotides, the CDR3 is TGCAGCGTTGAATTCCAGGGGTGGGAGACCCAGTACTTC. Translating gives CSVEFQGWETQYF.

The genes are TRBV7-2 and TRBJ2-3; D is unclear. This CDR3 contains 16 residues. The V end was cut by 4 bases, the J end by 2 bases, with 16 bases between. CDR1 is SGHTA and CDR2 is FQGNSA in the germline V gene. CDR3 nucleotide sequence: TGTGCCAGCAGCTCCCAGAAGGGTAGCTTCACAGATACGCAGTATTTT. It encodes CASSSQKGSFTDTQYF.

J is TRBJ2-2 and V is TRBV28, with TRBD1 identical over 8 bases. Germline V gene lookup returns CDR1 MDHEN and CDR2 SYDVKM. This CDR3 spans 17 amino acids. J was trimmed by 0 bases and V by 5 bases; bases with no gene match: 8. CDR3 protein: CASSPARTGPNTGELFF. CDR3 nucleotide sequence: TGTGCCAGCAGTCCGGCCAGGACAGGGCCGAACACCGGGGAGCTGTTTTTT. The full variable domain, with the rest looked up from reference TRBV28 and TRBJ2-2, is DVKVTQSSRYLVKRTGEKVFLECVQDMDHENMFWYRQDPGLGLRLIYFSYDVKMKEKGDIPEGYSVSREKKERFSLILESASTNQTSMYLCASSPARTGPNTGELFFGEGSRLTVL.

The chain joins TRBV27 to TRBJ2-3; 8 nucleotides align to TRBD1. In germline, CDR1 is MNHEY, CDR2 SMNVEV (reference sequence). With V trimmed by 5 bases and J by 2 bases, 9 bases remained unmatched. The CDR3 covers 16 residues. CDR3 sequence reads: CASSPQGQALTDTQYF. CDR3 nucleotide sequence: TGTGCCAGCAGTCCCCAGGGACAGGCCCTCACAGATACGCAGTATTTT.

V is TRBV4-3 and J is TRBJ2-1; D perhaps matches TRBD1 (6 bases). This CDR3 spans 16 amino acids. Trimming removed 0 bases at V and 0 bases at J, with 9 bases between. Looked up from germline, CDR1 is LGHNA and CDR2 is YSLEER. The CDR3 sequence: CASSQDRDTSYNEQFF. In nucleotides, the CDR3 is TGCGCCAGCAGCCAAGATCGGGACACCTCCTACAATGAGCAGTTCTTC.

This rearrangement joins TRBV5-1 to TRBJ2-1; weak D call: TRBD1 (6 bases). With 4 bases removed from V and 3 bases from J, the gap between germline ends came to 11 bases. Germline V gene lookup returns CDR1 SGHRS and CDR2 YFSETQ. The CDR3 length is 14 residues. The CDR3 loop reads CASSEQDSYNEQFF. In DNA form, the CDR3 reads TGCGCCAGCAGCGAGCAGGACAGCTACAATGAGCAGTTCTTC.

This chain uses TRBV6-1 with TRBJ2-1; D possibly corresponds to TRBD2 (5 bases). The CDR3 loop spans 13 amino acids. The germline CDR1 and CDR2 sequences are MNHNS and SASEGT. The ends were cut back, 3 bases at V and 3 bases at J, with 6 bases in the middle. The chain's CDR3 is CASSDDYYNEQFF. As DNA, the CDR3 is TGTGCCAGCAGTGACGACTACTACAATGAGCAGTTCTTC.

The J gene is TRBJ2-7, the V gene TRBV5-8, with D perhaps assigned TRBD1 or TRBD2 (5 bases each). V lost 1 base and J lost 5, with 16 bases in between. This CDR3 spans 15 amino acids. In germline, CDR1 is SGHTS, CDR2 YDEGEE. The CDR3 DNA sequence: TGTGCCAGCAGCTTGCAGGGAGCCCGCTTTGACGAGCAGTACTTC. Translated, it gives CASSLQGARFDEQYF.

The CDR3 is CASSLSSREVNNEQFF. The CDR3 DNA reads TGTGCCAGCAGTTTATCATCCAGGGAGGTTAACAATGAGCAGTTCTTC. This chain connects TRBV27 to TRBJ2-1, with D possibly TRBD2 on 6 matching bases. Per the germline V gene, CDR1 is MNHEY and CDR2 is SMNVEV (reference sequence). V dropped 0 bases and J dropped 5 bases, with 14 bases sitting between them. The CDR3 totals 16 residues.

The chain joins TRBV9 to TRBJ1-4; the match to TRBD1 covers 8 bases. The junction had 8 bases not matched to a gene; V was cut back by 1 base and J by 12 bases. The CDR3 loop spans 14 amino acids. The germline gives CDR1 SGDLS, CDR2 YYNGEE. CDR3 nucleotides: TGTGCCAGCAGCGTACCGGACAGGGTTGGTGAACTGTTTTTT. Its protein product is CASSVPDRVGELFF.

The V and J genes are TRBV30 and TRBJ2-7; weak D call: TRBD2 (5 bases). The CDR3 extends over 11 amino acids. Germline V gene data show CDR1 as GTSNPN and CDR2 as SVGIG (reference sequence). Trimming removed 5 bases from V and 3 bases from J, with 8 bases in between. The CDR3, as DNA: TGTGCCTGGCGCGGACTCTACGAGCAGTACTTC. Translated: CAWRGLYEQYF.

V gene TRBV12-5 combines with J gene TRBJ2-5; tentative D call: TRBD1 (6 bases). Germline V CDR1 and CDR2: LGHNT, FRNRAP. The ends were cut back, 2 bases at V and 5 bases at J, with 12 bases in the middle. There are 14 residues in the CDR3. CDR3 coding DNA: TGTGCTAGTGGTTTGTGGGTCCAGGGGGAGACCCAGTACTTC. Translating it yields CASGLWVQGETQYF.

V usage is TRBV7-8 and J usage is TRBJ2-7, with 8 nucleotides matching TRBD1. The CDR3 extends over 16 amino acids. Germline CDR1 is SGHVS and CDR2 is FQNEAQ. The V segment lost 3 bases and the J segment 7 bases; nucleotides outside the gene matches: 14. Here the CDR3 reads CASSFPRRTGTLEQYF. The CDR3 DNA reads TGTGCCAGCAGCTTCCCGAGACGGACAGGGACGCTGGAGCAGTACTTC.

The chain joins TRBV19 to TRBJ2-1; 7 bases line up with TRBD1. The CDR3 runs 13 residues. V shed 1 base and J 7 bases; nucleotides not matched to a gene: 1. The germline gives CDR1 LNHDA, CDR2 SQIVND (reference sequence). The CDR3 nucleotides are TGTGCCAGTAGTATAGTACAGGGGAATGAGCAGTTCTTC. This translates into CASSIVQGNEQFF.

The CDR3 protein is CASQTVAGYNEQFF. The CDR3 DNA sequence: TGTGCCAGCCAGACAGTCGCTGGATACAATGAGCAGTTCTTC. The chain has TRBV27 and TRBJ2-1; a possible D gene is TRBD1 (5 bases). The CDR3 loop spans 14 amino acids. Germline assignment: CDR1 MNHEY and CDR2 SMNVEV (reference sequence). Deletions cut 8 bases from V and 4 bases from J, with 15 bases between.

The chain is built from TRBV28 and TRBJ2-7; D is unresolved. The V end lost 6 bases, the J end lost 2 bases, and 14 bases lay between the germline ends. The germline CDR1 and CDR2 sequences are MDHEN and SYDVKM. The CDR3 sequence is 14 residues long. CDR3 residues: CASSTLPRTYEQYF. The CDR3 DNA follows: TGTGCCAGCAGCACCCTCCCCCGGACCTACGAGCAGTACTTC.

This clone has just one count. The rearrangement joins TRBV6-5 to TRBJ1-2; D possibly corresponds to TRBD1 (5 bases). The CDR3 sequence is 14 residues long. Per the germline V gene, CDR1 is MNHEY and CDR2 is SVGAGI. V was clipped by 5 bases and J by 1 base, with 11 bases between them. CDR3 residues: CASSHVQGNYGYTF. The CDR3 DNA is TGTGCCAGCAGTCACGTTCAGGGTAACTATGGCTACACCTTC.

The J gene is TRBJ2-3, the V gene TRBV10-1, with unresolved D. This CDR3 has 13 amino acids. CDR1 WNHNN and CDR2 SYGVQD come from the germline V gene (reference sequence). V was shortened by 3 bases and J by 8 bases, with 12 bases between the two germline ends. The CDR3 region is CASSEERPATQYF. DNA of the CDR3: TGCGCCAGCAGTGAAGAGAGACCAGCTACGCAGTATTTT.

The chain uses TRBV4-1 and TRBJ1-5, with a tentative D call TRBD1 (6 bases). The V end lost 5 bases, the J end lost 3 bases, and 11 bases lay between the germline ends. From germline, CDR1 is MGHRA and CDR2 YSYEKL. The CDR3 covers 14 residues. CDR3 amino acids: CASSEGGLNQPQHF. DNA of the CDR3: TGCGCCAGCAGCGAGGGGGGGCTCAATCAGCCCCAGCATTTT.

The chain uses TRBV19 and TRBJ2-1; D is unresolved. Germline assignment: CDR1 LNHDA and CDR2 SQIVND (reference sequence). Between the trimmed V and J ends, which lost 2 bases and 7 bases, there was a span of 12 bases. CDR3 size: 14 residues. The CDR3 region is CASSIPTPENEQFF. DNA of the CDR3: TGTGCCAGTAGTATACCTACGCCCGAGAATGAGCAGTTCTTC.

This clone rates as medium-sized. The rearrangement joins TRBV7-2 to TRBJ2-6; D is perhaps TRBD2 (5 bases). The CDR3 covers 15 residues. Trimming took off 3 bases at V and 0 bases at J, with 6 bases between the two ends. Per germline, CDR1 SGHTA and CDR2 FQGNSA. CDR3 region: CASSFGLSGANVLTF. The CDR3 DNA is TGTGCCAGCAGCTTTGGACTCTCTGGGGCCAACGTCCTGACTTTC.

This clone has only one observation. This rearrangement joins TRBV5-6 to TRBJ2-1, with no clear D. The CDR3 sequence is 13 residues long. In germline, CDR1 is SGHDT, CDR2 YYEEEE. V was trimmed by 0 bases and J by 7 bases, leaving 8 bases between them. Here the CDR3 reads CASSLDLQNEQFF. In nucleotides, the CDR3 is TGTGCCAGCAGCTTGGACCTCCAAAATGAGCAGTTCTTC.

The gene calls are TRBV7-9 and TRBJ1-2; the D gene is possibly TRBD1 (6 bases). Germline-derived CDR1 and CDR2 are SEHNR and FQNEAQ (reference sequence). Deletions cut 6 bases from V and 0 bases from J, with 17 bases between. The CDR3 sequence is 16 residues long. CDR3 DNA: TGTGCCAGCAGTTTGGGGACACCGCCGACTAACTATGGCTACACCTTC. Translated: CASSLGTPPTNYGYTF.

This clone was recorded only once. The chain employs TRBV6-5 and TRBJ1-5; perhaps TRBD1 as D (6 bases). From germline, CDR1 is MNHEY and CDR2 SVGAGI. CDR3 size: 15 residues. V was cut by 4 bases and J by 3 bases, with 13 bases left in between. The CDR3 reads CASSSQWDINQPQHF. As DNA, the CDR3 is TGTGCCAGCAGTTCCCAGTGGGACATCAATCAGCCCCAGCATTTT.

The V call is TRBV2, the J call TRBJ2-7; TRBD1 aligns across 7 bases. With V trimmed by 1 base and J by 2 bases, 8 bases remained unmatched. This CDR3 is built from 16 residues. The germline CDR1 and CDR2 sequences are SNHLY and FYNNEI. CDR3 loop: CASSEGYRGEAYEQYF. CDR3 nucleotide sequence: TGTGCCAGCAGTGAAGGGTACAGGGGCGAGGCCTACGAGCAGTACTTC. The full variable domain, with the rest looked up from reference TRBV2 and TRBJ2-7, is EPEVTQTPSHQVTQMGQEVILRCVPISNHLYFYWYRQILGQKVEFLVSFYNNEISEKSEIFDDQFSVERPDGSNFTLKIRSTKLEDSAMYFCASSEGYRGEAYEQYFGPGTRLTVT.

J is TRBJ2-2 and V is TRBV30, with D perhaps TRBD1 (6 bases). Deletions cut 3 bases from V and 4 bases from J, with 12 bases between. Looked up from germline, CDR1 is GTSNPN and CDR2 is SVGIG (reference sequence). The CDR3 loop spans 14 amino acids. CDR3 in DNA: TGTGCCTGGAGATTCGGGACAACCACCGGGGAGCTGTTTTTT. Its protein is CAWRFGTTTGELFF.